This T cell receptor beta chain was obtained from a study of radiation and T cells in renal cell carcinoma. Whole-study results and caveats: In blood, top tumor clones expanded by 2 weeks, shrinking by 4. Baseline intratumoral clonotype presence is unknown without pretreatment biopsies.

Time point in this sample: blood 2 weeks post-SBRT. Treatment specified: 15 Gy SBRT to primary tumor, nephrectomy 4 weeks later. After SBRT, blood was collected at 2 and 4 weeks, plus baseline. Concerning this clone: Its antigen is unidentified.

Assay used: immunoSEQ multiplex PCR; TCRdb lists only in-frame clones, some missing. Among tens of thousands of clones listed, around 86% were seen once. The input for sequencing was blood, taken from a patient whose treatment included radiotherapy and nephrectomy. This receptor was obtained from a woman aged 45-65 years with renal cell carcinoma.

CDR3 region: CASSGTSPDTQYF. In nucleotides, the CDR3 is TGCGCCAGCAGCGGGACTTCACCAGATACGCAGTATTTT. The chain has TRBV5-1 and TRBJ2-3, with D possibly matching TRBD2 (6 bases). The V and J ends lost 4 bases and 4 bases respectively, with 10 bases between them. CDR1 and CDR2 (germline): SGHRS, YFSETQ. The CDR3 covers 13 residues.